The 16 T cell receptor beta chains below come from one sample, sequenced in a study of CD8 T cells in ankylosing spondylitis (dated by TCRdb to the late 2010s). To prepare the library, 5' RACE was applied. Sequencing used an Illumina HiSeq 2500. Clones were called with MiXCR by TCRdb after fastp trimmed the public reads at Q25, and only in-frame beta chains were retained. Under each unique CDR3 protein, matching rows form one entry showing the most common genes and DNA. Here the sample has 150,000 or so distinct CDR3 sequences; just over 9.5% occur a single time. Roughly 15% of the sample is in the top ten clones. The sample consisted of blood, either unsorted or a sorted T cell fraction (not recorded which). The receptors here all came from a female donor with ankylosing spondylitis or in good health (not recorded which).

In this sample, this clonotype turned up a few times. V gene TRBV24-1 combines with J gene TRBJ2-1, with TRBD2 matching 8 bases. V shed 12 bases, J shed 9 bases, and the junction held 6 bases outside the gene matches. This CDR3 is built from 11 residues. Germline V lookup: CDR1 KGHDR, CDR2 SFDVKD. The CDR3 DNA reads as TGTGCCGTATCCGGGGGGGGTGAGCAGTTCTTC. Translation: CAVSGGGEQFF.

This clonotype has ten or more counts. This rearrangement joins TRBV7-3 to TRBJ1-1; D remains unclear. CDR3 length: 15 amino acids. Germline CDR1 is SGHTA and CDR2 is FQGTGA. V was clipped by 1 base and J by 1 base, with 10 bases between them. The chain's CDR3 is CASSLIRSGNTEAFF. As DNA, the CDR3 is TGTGCCAGCAGCTTAATAAGGTCCGGGAACACTGAAGCTTTCTTT. Drawing the rest from reference TRBV7-3 and TRBJ1-1, the complete variable domain is GAGVSQTPSNKVTEKGKYVELRCDPISGHTALYWYRQSLGQGPEFLIYFQGTGAADDSGLPNDRFFAVRPEGSVSTLKIQRTERGDSAVYLCASSLIRSGNTEAFFGQGTRLTVV.

This clonotype was seen a handful of times. This chain links TRBV7-9 with TRBJ2-1, with D maybe TRBD2 (6 bases). The germline V gene encodes CDR1 SEHNR and CDR2 FQNEAQ (reference sequence). V was cut by 4 bases and J by 1 base, with 17 bases left in between. CDR3 length equals 17 residues. Here the CDR3 DNA reads TGTGCCAGCAGCTCGAGAAGCGGGCCCCCGTCCTACAATGAGCAGTTCTTC. Translated, it gives CASSSRSGPPSYNEQFF. The variable domain in full, with the rest retrieved from reference TRBV7-9 and TRBJ2-1, is DTGVSQNPRHKITKRGQNVTFRCDPISEHNRLYWYRQTLGQGPEFLTYFQNEAQLEKSRLLSDRFSAERPKGSFSTLEIQRTEQGDSAMYLCASSSRSGPPSYNEQFFGPGTRLTVL.

This clonotype was seen ten or more times. The chain recombines TRBV5-1 with TRBJ1-1; the D gene is possibly TRBD1 (6 bases). Germline values: CDR1 SGHRS, CDR2 YFSETQ. This CDR3 comprises 14 residues. V dropped 0 bases and J dropped 0 bases, with 6 bases sitting between them. In DNA, the CDR3 is TGCGCCAGCAGCTTGGGGGACATGAACACTGAAGCTTTCTTT. Encoded protein: CASSLGDMNTEAFF.

This clonotype was seen ten or more times. The chain is built from TRBV7-9 and TRBJ2-3; 8 nucleotides align to TRBD1. Per the germline V gene, CDR1 is SEHNR and CDR2 is FQNEAQ (reference sequence). The V gene end was trimmed by 0 bases and the J gene end by 5 bases; junction bases not matched to a gene: 7. This CDR3 region has 16 residues. CDR3: CASSLAAGGIGDTQYF. CDR3 nucleotides: TGTGCCAGCAGCTTAGCCGCAGGGGGCATCGGAGATACGCAGTATTTT.

This clonotype was counted many times. The chain has TRBV29-1 and TRBJ2-2; perhaps TRBD1 as D (6 bases). Trimming cost V 0 bases and J 0 bases, with 11 bases left between them. CDR1 and CDR2 from the germline V gene are SQVTM and ANQGSEA. The CDR3 contains 16 residues. This chain's CDR3 is CSVEDPDSSNTGELFF. CDR3 bases: TGCAGCGTTGAAGATCCGGACAGCTCGAACACCGGGGAGCTGTTTTTT.

The V and J genes are TRBV25-1 and TRBJ2-7; D unclear. Trimming cost V 0 bases and J 3 bases, with 9 bases left between them. CDR3 length: 14 residues. The V gene's germline CDR1 is MGHDK and CDR2 SYGVNS. CDR3 coding DNA: TGTGCCAGCAGTGAATATAACCCCCTCTACGAGCAGTACTTC. Protein sequence: CASSEYNPLYEQYF.

This clonotype was seen more than once but under ten times. The chain carries TRBV11-2 and TRBJ1-1; 8 bases match TRBD1. CDR3 size: 18 residues. In germline, CDR1 is SGHAT, CDR2 FQNNGV. J gave up 0 bases and V 4 bases, and 13 bases lay outside the gene matches. CDR3 nucleotide sequence: TGTGCCAGCAGCTCCCCATCCCTGGACAGGGACCTGAACACTGAAGCTTTCTTT. Protein product: CASSSPSLDRDLNTEAFF.

This clonotype was recorded a few times. The CDR3 sequence is CASSYGTDNEQFF. The CDR3 DNA sequence: TGTGCCAGCAGCTACGGGACAGACAATGAGCAGTTCTTC. The rearrangement uses TRBV11-2 and TRBJ2-1, with 7 bases aligning to TRBD1. CDR1 and CDR2 from the germline V gene are SGHAT and FQNNGV. The CDR3 contains 13 residues. The junction had 2 bases not matched to a gene; V was cut back by 4 bases and J by 5 bases.

The sample holds a few counts of this clonotype. J is TRBJ2-1 and V is TRBV5-6, with 11 bases identical to TRBD2. From germline, CDR1 is SGHDT and CDR2 YYEEEE. Trimming took 2 bases from V and 7 from J; bases not matched to a gene: 8. There are 16 residues in the CDR3. Here the CDR3 reads CASSFLAGGPGNEQFF. CDR3 sequence (DNA): TGTGCCAGCAGCTTCTTAGCGGGAGGGCCGGGGAATGAGCAGTTCTTC. The full variable domain, completed using reference TRBV5-6 and TRBJ2-1, is DAGVTQSPTHLIKTRGQQVTLRCSPKSGHDTVSWYQQALGQGPQFIFQYYEEEERQRGNFPDRFSGHQFPNYSSELNVNALLLGDSALYLCASSFLAGGPGNEQFFGPGTRLTVL.

This clonotype was observed a handful of times. The chain couples TRBV9 to TRBJ2-1; maybe TRBD2 (6 bases). The CDR3 is 15 amino acids. Trimming left V 5 bases short and J 3 bases short, with 15 bases between. Per the germline V gene, CDR1 is SGDLS and CDR2 is YYNGEE. CDR3 amino acids: CASSVSGGVYNEQFF. As DNA, the CDR3 is TGTGCCAGCAGTGTAAGCGGCGGGGTCTACAATGAGCAGTTCTTC.

This clonotype was observed at least ten times. This chain uses TRBV29-1 with TRBJ1-1; the D gene is possibly TRBD1 (5 bases). The CDR3 runs to 10 residues. Per the germline V gene, CDR1 is SQVTM and CDR2 is ANQGSEA. Trimming stripped 5 bases from V and 7 bases from J, with 8 bases between. For the CDR3, the DNA is TGCAGCGTTTGGGACGGTGAAGCTTTCTTT. Translated: CSVWDGEAFF. Full variable domain (rest looked up from reference TRBV29-1 and TRBJ1-1): SAVISQKPSRDICQRGTSLTIQCQVDSQVTMMFWYRQQPGQSLTLIATANQGSEATYESGFVIDKFPISRPNLTFSTLTVSNMSPEDSSIYLCSVWDGEAFFGQGTRLTVV.

The table lists this clonotype with a few counts. The rearrangement links TRBV4-2 to TRBJ2-3, with 7 positions matching TRBD2. The germline gives CDR1 LGHNA, CDR2 YNFKEQ. CDR3 size: 22 residues. Losses at the gene ends were 4 bases for V and 0 bases for J; bases not matched to a gene: 25. The CDR3 bases are TGTGCCAGCAGCCCGAGACTAGCCGGCAATTACCCGGCACGAGGGAGCACAGATACGCAGTATTTT. It encodes CASSPRLAGNYPARGSTDTQYF.

This sequence joins TRBV3-1 and TRBJ1-1, with D uncertain. Germline-derived CDR1 and CDR2 are LGHDT and YNNKEL (reference sequence). The CDR3 is made up of 16 amino acids. Trimming took off 2 bases at V and 0 bases at J, with 13 bases between the two ends. Here the CDR3 reads CASSQPLSHMNTEAFF. CDR3 bases: TGTGCCAGCAGCCAACCACTTTCCCACATGAACACTGAAGCTTTCTTT.

This clonotype showed up just a few times. The chain uses TRBV12-3 or TRBV12-4 and TRBJ2-7; D assignment may be TRBD1 or TRBD2 (6 bases each). This CDR3 region has 13 residues. V was clipped by 11 bases and J by 1 base, with 15 bases between them. The CDR3 here is CAVSGAASYEQYF. CDR3 nucleotides: TGTGCCGTCTCGGGGGCCGCATCCTACGAGCAGTACTTC.

This clonotype was picked up many times. The rearrangement links TRBV12-3 or TRBV12-4 to TRBJ2-3; 8 bases are a match to TRBD2. V was pared by 6 bases and J by 3 bases, with 8 bases of the junction left unmatched. This CDR3 is built from 15 residues. The DNA for the CDR3 is TGTGCCAGCAGCCCCAGCGGGAGAGGAACAGATACGCAGTATTTT. Translating gives CASSPSGRGTDTQYF.